The entry that follows covers one TCR beta chain sequence. The junction departs from germline at one end; a sequencing error may be responsible. Source study methods: Estimation of nucleated cell counts was performed using reference gene primer amplification. Clones were sequenced by immunoSEQ multiplex PCR, and TCRdb holds only the in-frame ones, with some missing. That table is the source of V, J and clone size, and D and trimming were worked out from the DNA. Among approximately 240,000 clones listed, nearly 95% were seen once. The Seattle site enrolled patients during active infection and followed them longitudinally. This entry is derived from a study of blood T cell repertoires in COVID-19. In the study overall: COVID-19 samples collected from the United States, Italy and Spain covered acute and convalescent phases.

The CDR3 covers 15 residues. CDR1 is SGHNT and CDR2 is YYREEE in the germline V gene (reference sequence). The receptor was derived from a man between 25 and 39 years old with COVID-19, enrolled during active disease. V gene TRBV5-4 combines with J gene TRBJ1-2; D ambiguous. Sequencing input: peripheral blood. The CDR3 sequence is CASSLRDGGPYGHTF. Here the CDR3 DNA reads TGTGCCAGCAGCTTGAGAGACGGCGGGCCCTATGGCCACACCTTC.